Listed below are T cell receptor beta chains from one sample, sequenced in a study of blood T cells in healthy people across ages. TCRdb redid the calling of the 5' RACE reads with MiXCR, one entry per CDR3 protein. The data hold about 800,000 distinct CDR3 sequences, with 25% observed a single time. These sequences were also reported in another study, on T cells of mothers and their children.

Sequenced sample: blood. These receptors originate from a boy aged 5-17 years in good health. Each CDR3 is given with its conserved first and last residue. The order of the fields is CDR3 DNA, CDR3 protein, V gene, J gene, clone size, D gene. The D gene is left open where the match is weak. Rows may omit the clone size; those that give it use once, few, many or a size class.

CDR3nt: TGTGCTAGCAGCCCCAGGGGGGACAGGGAAGAGACCCAGTACTTC
CDR3aa: CASSPRGDREETQYF
v_gene: TRBV12-5
j_gene: TRBJ2-5
abundance: .
d_gene: TRBD1

CDR3nt: TGTGCCAGCTCCCGGGACAGCACTATAGGACCGTTTTTT
CDR3aa: CASSRDSTIGPFF
v_gene: TRBV18
j_gene: TRBJ1-4
abundance: few
d_gene: TRBD1

CDR3nt: TGTGCCAGCAGCTCCTCGAGTAGCGGGACCCAAGAGACCCAGTACTTC
CDR3aa: CASSSSSSGTQETQYF
v_gene: TRBV5-6
j_gene: TRBJ2-5
abundance: once
d_gene: TRBD2

CDR3nt: TGTGCCGCCTGGGACCCACAATCCTCCTACGAGCAGTACTTC
CDR3aa: CAAWDPQSSYEQYF
v_gene: TRBV10-3
j_gene: TRBJ2-7
abundance: .
d_gene: .

CDR3nt: TGCGCCAGCAGCCTATCTAGCGGCACTGTCTACGAGCAGTACTTC
CDR3aa: CASSLSSGTVYEQYF
v_gene: TRBV4-3
j_gene: TRBJ2-7
abundance: .
d_gene: TRBD2

CDR3nt: TGCAGTGCTAGAGATTACGACAGGGGACGATACGAGCAGTACTTC
CDR3aa: CSARDYDRGRYEQYF
v_gene: TRBV20-1
j_gene: TRBJ2-7
abundance: .
d_gene: TRBD1

CDR3nt: TGTGCCAGCAGCCAAGACTCTAGTAGATACGAGCAGTACTTC
CDR3aa: CASSQDSSRYEQYF
v_gene: TRBV3-1
j_gene: TRBJ2-7
abundance: .
d_gene: .

CDR3nt: TGTGCCAGCAGTAGAAACAGGGGGCGAACAGATACGCAGTATTTT
CDR3aa: CASSRNRGRTDTQYF
v_gene: TRBV6-1
j_gene: TRBJ2-3
abundance: few
d_gene: TRBD1

CDR3nt: TGTACCTGCACAGTGAGTGGGGGGGCCTCCACAGATACGCAGTATTTT
CDR3aa: CTCTVSGGASTDTQYF
v_gene: TRBV12-3/TRBV12-4
j_gene: TRBJ2-3
abundance: .
d_gene: .

CDR3nt: TGTGCCAGCAGCTTGTGGAGCGGGAGAGGGGACGGGGAGCTGTTTTTT
CDR3aa: CASSLWSGRGDGELFF
v_gene: TRBV11-2
j_gene: TRBJ2-2
abundance: .
d_gene: TRBD2

CDR3nt: TGTGCCAGCAGCGACGGACGTTACGAGCAGTACTTC
CDR3aa: CASSDGRYEQYF
v_gene: TRBV6-2/TRBV6-3
j_gene: TRBJ2-7
abundance: few
d_gene: .

CDR3nt: TGTGCCAGCAGCCCGCAGGGGGCTGGAAACACCATATATTTT
CDR3aa: CASSPQGAGNTIYF
v_gene: TRBV9
j_gene: TRBJ1-3
abundance: many
d_gene: TRBD1

CDR3nt: TGTGCCAGCAGAGGGGGGGGAATCGGGACAGTTAATGAAAAACTGTTTTTT
CDR3aa: CASRGGGIGTVNEKLFF
v_gene: TRBV28
j_gene: TRBJ1-4
abundance: .
d_gene: TRBD1

CDR3nt: TGCAGCGCCGACCTGGGGGGCAATCAGCCCCAGCATTTT
CDR3aa: CSADLGGNQPQHF
v_gene: TRBV20-1
j_gene: TRBJ1-5
abundance: few
d_gene: .

CDR3nt: TGCGCCAGCAGCCACCCGCCTAGCGTCGCCACAGATACGCAGTATTTT
CDR3aa: CASSHPPSVATDTQYF
v_gene: TRBV4-1
j_gene: TRBJ2-3
abundance: few
d_gene: .

CDR3nt: TGTGCCAGCAGTAGAGCCGGCGGAGGTGAAAAACTGTTTTTT
CDR3aa: CASSRAGGGEKLFF
v_gene: TRBV6-2/TRBV6-3
j_gene: TRBJ1-4
abundance: few
d_gene: .

CDR3nt: TGTGCCAGCAGCTTAGCGCTGGCTGAAGCTTTCTTT
CDR3aa: CASSLALAEAFF
v_gene: TRBV7-9
j_gene: TRBJ1-1
abundance: .
d_gene: .

CDR3nt: TGCAGCGTTGGGACAGGGTCAGAGACCCAGTACTTC
CDR3aa: CSVGTGSETQYF
v_gene: TRBV29-1
j_gene: TRBJ2-5
abundance: many
d_gene: TRBD1

CDR3nt: TGTGCCAGCAGTTTAGGGACTACCAAAAGCTACGAGCAGTACTTC
CDR3aa: CASSLGTTKSYEQYF
v_gene: TRBV27
j_gene: TRBJ2-7
abundance: few
d_gene: TRBD2

CDR3nt: TGTGCCAGCAGTCCCACGATCTTGAACACTGAAGCTTTCTTT
CDR3aa: CASSPTILNTEAFF
v_gene: TRBV12-3/TRBV12-4
j_gene: TRBJ1-1
abundance: .
d_gene: .

CDR3nt: TGTGCCAGCAGATATACAGCGAACACTGAAGCTTTCTTT
CDR3aa: CASRYTANTEAFF
v_gene: TRBV28
j_gene: TRBJ1-1
abundance: few
d_gene: .

CDR3nt: TGTGCCAGCGCAATATATACCGGTAGCTCCTACGAGCAGTACTTC
CDR3aa: CASAIYTGSSYEQYF
v_gene: TRBV27
j_gene: TRBJ2-7
abundance: few
d_gene: .

CDR3nt: TGTGCCAGCAGCTTGGATCCGGGACAGGGGAACTATGGCTACACCTTC
CDR3aa: CASSLDPGQGNYGYTF
v_gene: TRBV5-5
j_gene: TRBJ1-2
abundance: .
d_gene: TRBD1

CDR3nt: TGCGCCAGCAGCCAACCTGATTACAATTCACCCCTCCACTTT
CDR3aa: CASSQPDYNSPLHF
v_gene: TRBV4-3
j_gene: TRBJ1-6
abundance: .
d_gene: .

CDR3nt: TGTGCCAGCAGCTTAGAGGTGGGGCGAACTGAAGCTTTCTTT
CDR3aa: CASSLEVGRTEAFF
v_gene: TRBV7-9
j_gene: TRBJ1-1
abundance: few
d_gene: .

CDR3nt: TGTGCCAGCAGTTACTCACCGGACAGGCCCACTGAAGCTTTCTTT
CDR3aa: CASSYSPDRPTEAFF
v_gene: TRBV6-6
j_gene: TRBJ1-1
abundance: few
d_gene: TRBD1

CDR3nt: TGTGCCAGCAGTTACGGGACAGATAATTCACCCCTCCACTTT
CDR3aa: CASSYGTDNSPLHF
v_gene: TRBV12-3/TRBV12-4
j_gene: TRBJ1-6
abundance: few
d_gene: TRBD1

CDR3nt: TGCAGTGCTAGAGAGTCCCGGCTGAACACCTTC
CDR3aa: CSARESRLNTF
v_gene: TRBV20-1
j_gene: TRBJ1-2
abundance: .
d_gene: .

CDR3nt: TGTGCCAGCAGCCAAGAAGGGCTAGTCACAGATACGCAGTATTTT
CDR3aa: CASSQEGLVTDTQYF
v_gene: TRBV3-1
j_gene: TRBJ2-3
abundance: .
d_gene: .

CDR3nt: TGTGCCAGCTCACCGCGGGGACAGGAGGCAAACATTCAGTACTTC
CDR3aa: CASSPRGQEANIQYF
v_gene: TRBV18
j_gene: TRBJ2-4
abundance: few
d_gene: TRBD1

CDR3nt: TGTGCCACCAGTGATCCCGGGACAGGGATGCCAGATACGCAGTATTTT
CDR3aa: CATSDPGTGMPDTQYF
v_gene: TRBV24-1
j_gene: TRBJ2-3
abundance: few
d_gene: TRBD1

CDR3nt: TGTGCCAGCACCCTGGGGGGAAGTGGGAACTATGGCTACACCTTC
CDR3aa: CASTLGGSGNYGYTF
v_gene: TRBV7-9
j_gene: TRBJ1-2
abundance: .
d_gene: .

CDR3nt: TGCGCCAGCAGCCAGTCGGGGGAACTTAGAAAACTGTTTTTT
CDR3aa: CASSQSGELRKLFF
v_gene: TRBV4-3
j_gene: TRBJ1-4
abundance: few
d_gene: .

CDR3nt: TGTGCCAGCAGCTTAGAACCTGGGGCCAACGCCCTGACTTTC
CDR3aa: CASSLEPGANALTF
v_gene: TRBV7-6
j_gene: TRBJ2-6
abundance: few
d_gene: .

CDR3nt: TGTGCCAGCAGCTTAGTATCGGGACAAAACAATGAGCAGTTCTTC
CDR3aa: CASSLVSGQNNEQFF
v_gene: TRBV7-9
j_gene: TRBJ2-1
abundance: few
d_gene: .

CDR3nt: TGTGCCAGCTCCCCCAGAGAGAGGGGGGGCTACACCTTC
CDR3aa: CASSPRERGGYTF
v_gene: TRBV7-9
j_gene: TRBJ1-2
abundance: few
d_gene: .

CDR3nt: TGTGTCAGCAGCCTACAGGGGAACGGGGAGCTGTTCTTT
CDR3aa: CVSSLQGNGELFF
v_gene: TRBV7-3
j_gene: TRBJ2-2
abundance: few
d_gene: TRBD1

CDR3nt: TGTGCCATCAGTCGGGACGGCAACAATGAGCAGTTCTTC
CDR3aa: CAISRDGNNEQFF
v_gene: TRBV10-3
j_gene: TRBJ2-1
abundance: few
d_gene: .

CDR3nt: TGTGCCAGCAGCTTAACGAATCAGCCCCAGCATTTT
CDR3aa: CASSLTNQPQHF
v_gene: TRBV28
j_gene: TRBJ1-5
abundance: few
d_gene: .

CDR3nt: TGTGCCAGCTGGGGAACGGGGGATAAAAATGAGCAGTTCTTC
CDR3aa: CASWGTGDKNEQFF
v_gene: TRBV12-3/TRBV12-4
j_gene: TRBJ2-1
abundance: .
d_gene: .

CDR3nt: TGTGCCAGCAGTTTAGCCCACAGGGGTGACACTGAAGCTTTCTTT
CDR3aa: CASSLAHRGDTEAFF
v_gene: TRBV28
j_gene: TRBJ1-1
abundance: .
d_gene: TRBD1

CDR3nt: TGTGCCAGCAGTTACTCGGAACAGAGCGGGGCCCAGCATTTT
CDR3aa: CASSYSEQSGAQHF
v_gene: TRBV6-2/TRBV6-3
j_gene: TRBJ1-5
abundance: .
d_gene: .